The 12 T cell receptor beta chains in this list originate from one sample, sequenced in a study of blood T cell repertoires in COVID-19. This table comes from immunoSEQ multiplex PCR, and its TCRdb copy is limited to in-frame clones, with some not included. In the table there are under 250,000 clones, roughly 75% of which are singletons. Sequenced sample: peripheral blood. The source of these receptors is a woman in her 70s with acute or convalescent COVID-19.

There are a few counts of this clone. The chain carries TRBV27 and TRBJ1-2; TRBD1 is a possible D gene (6 bases). The V end was cut by 2 bases, the J end by 8 bases, with 9 bases between. CDR3 length: 12 residues. Germline-derived CDR1 and CDR2 are MNHEY and SMNVEV (reference sequence). CDR3 protein: CASSLAGGGYTF. The CDR3 nucleotides are TGTGCCAGCAGTTTAGCTGGGGGCGGCTACACCTTC.

The rearrangement uses TRBV5-4 and TRBJ1-2, with TRBD1 identical over 7 bases. The CDR3 is made up of 13 amino acids. V shed 5 bases and J 6 bases; nucleotides not matched to a gene: 7. Germline CDR1 SGHNT, CDR2 YYREEE (reference sequence). CDR3 DNA: TGTGCCAGCAGTTGGACAGGAGAGGATGGCTACACCTTC. Its protein product is CASSWTGEDGYTF.

The CDR3 bases are TGTGCCAGCTCACCATTCAGCGGTAGCTCCTACGAGCAGTACTTC. Protein: CASSPFSGSSYEQYF. V gene TRBV18 combines with J gene TRBJ2-7; tentative D call: TRBD2 (5 bases). The CDR3 consists of 15 residues. Germline CDR1 KGHSH, CDR2 LQKENI. Trimming shortened V by 2 bases and J by 0 bases, and 11 bases separated the two germline ends.

This clone was seen once. The chain joins TRBV4-2 to TRBJ1-1; D is perhaps TRBD1 (6 bases). This CDR3 comprises 16 residues. Germline-derived CDR1 and CDR2 are LGHNA and YNFKEQ. V dropped 1 base and J dropped 5 bases, with 17 bases sitting between them. The CDR3 DNA is TGTGCCAGCAGCCAAGGGTTGGGAGGGGGAGGGACTGAAGCTTTCTTT. It yields the protein CASSQGLGGGGTEAFF.

This clone was found once. The CDR3 DNA reads as TGTGCCACCAGTGATTTGGGACAGGTAAACACAGATACGCAGTATTTT. Translation: CATSDLGQVNTDTQYF. This chain links TRBV24-1 with TRBJ2-3; 7 positions match TRBD1. The germline V gene encodes CDR1 KGHDR and CDR2 SFDVKD. V dropped 0 bases and J dropped 2; count of bases not matched to a gene: 4. This CDR3 is built from 16 residues.

The table lists this clone with a few counts. The V call is TRBV2, the J call TRBJ2-1; D not certain. The ends were cut back, 6 bases at V and 0 bases at J, with 6 bases in the middle. The germline gives CDR1 SNHLY, CDR2 FYNNEI. This CDR3 contains 13 residues. The CDR3 spells CASRAFSYNEQFF. The CDR3 DNA reads as TGTGCCAGCAGAGCATTCTCCTACAATGAGCAGTTCTTC. Filled out from reference TRBV2 and TRBJ2-1, the complete variable domain reads EPEVTQTPSHQVTQMGQEVILRCVPISNHLYFYWYRQILGQKVEFLVSFYNNEISEKSEIFDDQFSVERPDGSNFTLKIRSTKLEDSAMYFCASRAFSYNEQFFGPGTRLTVL.

The V call is TRBV29-1, the J call TRBJ1-1; possibly TRBD1 for D (6 bases). This CDR3 contains 12 residues. Germline CDR1 is SQVTM and CDR2 is ANQGSEA. The germline V and J ends were trimmed by 4 bases and 4 bases, with 10 bases remaining between them. The DNA for the CDR3 is TGCAGCGTTGGAACAGGGAGCACTGAAGCTTTCTTT. Encoded protein: CSVGTGSTEAFF. Together with reference TRBV29-1 and TRBJ1-1, the CDR3 gives the full variable domain: SAVISQKPSRDICQRGTSLTIQCQVDSQVTMMFWYRQQPGQSLTLIATANQGSEATYESGFVIDKFPISRPNLTFSTLTVSNMSPEDSSIYLCSVGTGSTEAFFGQGTRLTVV.

The V call is TRBV4-1, the J call TRBJ1-1, with D possibly being TRBD1 (6 bases). The V gene lost 6 bases and the J gene lost 1 base, with 18 bases spanning the gap. Germline assignment: CDR1 MGHRA and CDR2 YSYEKL. The CDR3 consists of 16 residues. The CDR3 nucleotides are TGCGCCAGCAGGCTTACCCCGGGACAACCGAACACTGAAGCTTTCTTT. It encodes CASRLTPGQPNTEAFF.

Here the CDR3 reads CASSLRGLSTEAFF. CDR3 nucleotides: TGCGCCAGCAGCTTGCGGGGTTTGAGCACTGAAGCTTTCTTT. This chain joins TRBV5-1 and TRBJ1-1; D gene ambiguous. This CDR3 contains 14 residues. CDR1 is SGHRS and CDR2 is YFSETQ in the germline V gene. The germline V and J ends were trimmed by 1 base and 4 bases, with 11 bases remaining between them.

The J gene is TRBJ2-7, the V gene TRBV11-3; the match to TRBD2 covers 8 bases. The germline V gene encodes CDR1 SGHNT and CDR2 YENEEA. The V and J ends lost 5 bases and 2 bases, in that order; junction bases with no gene match: 5. The CDR3 contains 14 residues. In DNA form, the CDR3 reads TGTGCCAGCAGCCTAGGCGGGGGGACCTACGAGCAGTACTTC. Encoded protein: CASSLGGGTYEQYF.

The sample holds one count of this clone. The gene calls are TRBV11-2 and TRBJ2-3; D may be TRBD1 (6 bases). CDR1 is SGHAT and CDR2 is FQNNGV in the germline V gene. The CDR3 contains 11 residues. V dropped 6 bases and J dropped 7 bases, with 8 bases sitting between them. The CDR3 is CASSTGNTQYF. The DNA for the CDR3 is TGTGCCAGCAGTACAGGGAATACGCAGTATTTT. The full variable domain, in which reference TRBV11-2 and TRBJ2-3 provide the parts outside the CDR3, is EAGVAQSPRYKIIEKRQSVAFWCNPISGHATLYWYQQILGQGPKLLIQFQNNGVVDDSQLPKDRFSAERLKGVDSTLKIQPAKLEDSAVYLCASSTGNTQYFGPGTRLTVL.

The rearrangement uses TRBV18 and TRBJ1-1; weak D call: TRBD1 (6 bases). CDR3 length equals 14 residues. Germline CDR1 reads KGHSH; CDR2 reads LQKENI. With 3 bases removed from V and 2 bases from J, the gap between germline ends came to 10 bases. DNA of the CDR3: TGTGCCAGCTCACCCCGGGACATAAACACTGAAGCTTTCTTT. Its protein product is CASSPRDINTEAFF.